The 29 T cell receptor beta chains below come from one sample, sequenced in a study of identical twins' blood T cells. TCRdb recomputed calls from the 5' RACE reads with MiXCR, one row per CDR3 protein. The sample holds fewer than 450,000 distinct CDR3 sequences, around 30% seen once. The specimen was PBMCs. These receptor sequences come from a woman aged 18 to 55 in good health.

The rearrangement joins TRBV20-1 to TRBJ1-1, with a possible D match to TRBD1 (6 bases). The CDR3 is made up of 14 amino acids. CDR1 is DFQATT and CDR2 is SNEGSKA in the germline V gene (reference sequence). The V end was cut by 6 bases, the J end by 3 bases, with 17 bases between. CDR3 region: CSARKTGWDTEAFF. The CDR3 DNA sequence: TGCAGTGCGAGAAAAACAGGGTGGGACACTGAAGCTTTCTTT.

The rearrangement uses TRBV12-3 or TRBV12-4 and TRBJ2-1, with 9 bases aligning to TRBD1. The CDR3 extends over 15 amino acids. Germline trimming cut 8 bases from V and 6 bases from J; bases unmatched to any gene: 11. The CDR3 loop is CASGPGQGTFNEQFF. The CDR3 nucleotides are TGTGCCAGCGGACCGGGACAGGGTACATTCAATGAGCAGTTCTTC.

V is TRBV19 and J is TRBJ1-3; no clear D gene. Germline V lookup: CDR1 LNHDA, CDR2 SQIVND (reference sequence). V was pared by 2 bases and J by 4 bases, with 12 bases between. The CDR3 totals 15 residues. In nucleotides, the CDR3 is TGTGCCAGTAGTATATCGAGGCGTATGGGAAACACCATATATTTT. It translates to CASSISRRMGNTIYF. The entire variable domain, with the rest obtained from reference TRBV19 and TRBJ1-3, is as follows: DGGITQSPKYLFRKEGQNVTLSCEQNLNHDAMYWYRQDPGQGLRLIYYSQIVNDFQKGDIAEGYSVSREKKESFPLTVTSAQKNPTAFYLCASSISRRMGNTIYFGEGSWLTVV.

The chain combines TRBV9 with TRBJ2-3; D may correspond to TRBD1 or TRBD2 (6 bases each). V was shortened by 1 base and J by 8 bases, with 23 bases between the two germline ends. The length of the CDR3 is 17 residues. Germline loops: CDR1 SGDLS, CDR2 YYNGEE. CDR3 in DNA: TGTGCCAGCAGCGTACAAGGTGGGGGGCCCTCATACGCTACGCAGTATTTT. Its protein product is CASSVQGGGPSYATQYF. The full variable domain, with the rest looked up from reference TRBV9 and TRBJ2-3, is DSGVTQTPKHLITATGQRVTLRCSPRSGDLSVYWYQQSLDQGLQFLIQYYNGEERAKGNILERFSAQQFPDLHSELNLSSLELGDSALYFCASSVQGGGPSYATQYFGPGTRLTVL.

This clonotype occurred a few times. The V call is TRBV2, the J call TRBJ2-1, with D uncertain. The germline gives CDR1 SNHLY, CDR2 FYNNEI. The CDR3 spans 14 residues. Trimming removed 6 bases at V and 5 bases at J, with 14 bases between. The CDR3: CASSLGLLHNEQFF. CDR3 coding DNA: TGTGCCAGCAGCTTGGGTCTATTACACAATGAGCAGTTCTTC.

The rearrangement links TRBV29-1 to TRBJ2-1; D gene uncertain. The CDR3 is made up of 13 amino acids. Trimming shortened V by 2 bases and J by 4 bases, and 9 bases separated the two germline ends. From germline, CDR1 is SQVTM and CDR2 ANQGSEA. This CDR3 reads CSVERQSYNEQFF. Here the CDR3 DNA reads TGCAGCGTTGAAAGACAAAGTTACAATGAGCAGTTCTTC.

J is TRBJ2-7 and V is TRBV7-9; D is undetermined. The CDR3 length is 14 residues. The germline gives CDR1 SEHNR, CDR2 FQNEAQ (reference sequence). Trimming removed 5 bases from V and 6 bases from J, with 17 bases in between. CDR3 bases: TGTGCCAGCAGCCCAGTATCGGACCTTGTCGAGCAGTACTTC. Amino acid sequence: CASSPVSDLVEQYF.

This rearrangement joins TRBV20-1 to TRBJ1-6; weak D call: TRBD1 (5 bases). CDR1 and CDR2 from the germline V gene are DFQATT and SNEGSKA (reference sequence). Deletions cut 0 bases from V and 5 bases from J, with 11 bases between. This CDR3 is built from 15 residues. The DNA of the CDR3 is TGCAGTGCTAGAGAGTGGGGCACCAATAATTCACCCCTCCACTTT. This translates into CSAREWGTNNSPLHF.

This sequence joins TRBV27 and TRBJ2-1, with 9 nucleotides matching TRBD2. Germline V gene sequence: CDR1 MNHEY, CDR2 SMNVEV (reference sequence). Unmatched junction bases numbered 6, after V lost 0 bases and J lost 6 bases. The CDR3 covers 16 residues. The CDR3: CASSLSSGGKFNEQFF. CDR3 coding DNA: TGTGCCAGCAGTTTATCGAGCGGGGGGAAGTTCAATGAGCAGTTCTTC.

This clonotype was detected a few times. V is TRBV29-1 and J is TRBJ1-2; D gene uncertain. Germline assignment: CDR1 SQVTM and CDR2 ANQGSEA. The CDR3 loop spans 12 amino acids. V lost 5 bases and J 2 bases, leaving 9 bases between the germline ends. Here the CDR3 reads CSVNQGNYGYTF. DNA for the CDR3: TGCAGCGTTAATCAAGGGAACTATGGCTACACCTTC.

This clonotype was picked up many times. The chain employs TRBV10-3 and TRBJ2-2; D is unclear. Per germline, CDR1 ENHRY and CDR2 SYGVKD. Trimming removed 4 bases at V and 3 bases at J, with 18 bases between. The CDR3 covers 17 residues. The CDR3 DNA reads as TGTGCCATCAGTGTCCCGAGAAGTAGGTCGGACACCGGGGAGCTGTTTTTT. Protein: CAISVPRSRSDTGELFF.

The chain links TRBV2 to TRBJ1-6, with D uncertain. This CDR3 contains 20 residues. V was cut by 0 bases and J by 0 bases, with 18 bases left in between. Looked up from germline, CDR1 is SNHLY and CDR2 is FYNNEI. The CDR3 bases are TGTGCCAGCAGTGAAGCGGAGACGCATCCGAGAAGCTCCTATAATTCACCCCTCCACTTT. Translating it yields CASSEAETHPRSSYNSPLHF.

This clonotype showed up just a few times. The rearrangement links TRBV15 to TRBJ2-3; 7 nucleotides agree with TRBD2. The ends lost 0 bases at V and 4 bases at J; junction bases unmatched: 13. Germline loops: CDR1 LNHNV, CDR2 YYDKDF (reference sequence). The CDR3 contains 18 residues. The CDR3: CATSRDYGRSGVSDTQYF. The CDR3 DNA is TGTGCCACCAGCAGAGATTACGGGAGGTCCGGAGTGTCAGATACGCAGTATTTT.

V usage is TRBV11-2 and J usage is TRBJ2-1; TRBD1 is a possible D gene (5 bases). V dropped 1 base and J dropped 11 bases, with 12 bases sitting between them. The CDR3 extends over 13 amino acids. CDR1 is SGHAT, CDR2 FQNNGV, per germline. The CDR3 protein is CASSLAGRSKQFF. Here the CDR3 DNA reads TGTGCCAGCAGCTTAGCAGGGCGAAGTAAGCAGTTCTTC.

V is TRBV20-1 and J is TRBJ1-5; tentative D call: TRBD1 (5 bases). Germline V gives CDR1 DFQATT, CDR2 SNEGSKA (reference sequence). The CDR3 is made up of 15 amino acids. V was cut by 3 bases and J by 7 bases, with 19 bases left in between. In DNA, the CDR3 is TGCAGTGCTAGGCAAAGGGGCGCGGTAGGACAGCCCCAGCATTTT. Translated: CSARQRGAVGQPQHF.

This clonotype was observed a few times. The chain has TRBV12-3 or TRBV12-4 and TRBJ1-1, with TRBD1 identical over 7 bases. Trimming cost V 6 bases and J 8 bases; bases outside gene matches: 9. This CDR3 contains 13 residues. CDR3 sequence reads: CASRLGGGLEAFF. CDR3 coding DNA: TGTGCCAGCAGACTAGGGGGCGGGTTGGAAGCTTTCTTT.

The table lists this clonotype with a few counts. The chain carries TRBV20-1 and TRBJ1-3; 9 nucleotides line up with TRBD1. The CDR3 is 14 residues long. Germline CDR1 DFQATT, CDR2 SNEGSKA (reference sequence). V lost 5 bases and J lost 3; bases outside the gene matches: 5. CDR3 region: CSAPGQGGGNTIYF. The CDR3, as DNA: TGCAGTGCTCCGGGACAGGGAGGTGGAAACACCATATATTTT.

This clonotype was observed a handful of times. The CDR3 bases are TGCGCCAGCAGCTTGGACCTCCGGGGGACTGAAGCTTTCTTT. Its translation: CASSLDLRGTEAFF. The rearrangement links TRBV5-1 to TRBJ1-1; D may be TRBD1 (5 bases). The CDR3 is made up of 14 amino acids. V was trimmed by 0 bases and J by 5 bases, leaving 11 bases between them. CDR1 SGHRS and CDR2 YFSETQ come from the germline V gene. Variable domain in full (rest from reference TRBV5-1 and TRBJ1-1): KAGVTQTPRYLIKTRGQQVTLSCSPISGHRSVSWYQQTPGQGLQFLFEYFSETQRNKGNFPGRFSGRQFSNSRSEMNVSTLELGDSALYLCASSLDLRGTEAFFGQGTRLTVV.

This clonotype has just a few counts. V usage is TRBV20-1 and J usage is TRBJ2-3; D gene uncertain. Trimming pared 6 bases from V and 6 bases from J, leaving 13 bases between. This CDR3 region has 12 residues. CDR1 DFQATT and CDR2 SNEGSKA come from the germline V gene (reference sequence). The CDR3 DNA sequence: TGCAGTGCCTCCCGGGTGGGCGATACGCAGTATTTT. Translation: CSASRVGDTQYF.

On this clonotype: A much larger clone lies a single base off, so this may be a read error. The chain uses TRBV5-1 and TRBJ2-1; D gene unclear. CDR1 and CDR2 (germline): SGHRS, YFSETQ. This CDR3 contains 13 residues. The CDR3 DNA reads TGCGCCAGCGGTATAAGCTCCTACAATGGGCAGTTCTTC. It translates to CASGISSYNGQFF.

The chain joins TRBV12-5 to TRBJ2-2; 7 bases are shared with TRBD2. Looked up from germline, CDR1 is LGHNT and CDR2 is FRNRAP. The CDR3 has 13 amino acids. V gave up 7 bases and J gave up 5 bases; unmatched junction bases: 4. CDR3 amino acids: CASAWGGTGELFF. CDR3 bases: TGTGCTAGTGCCTGGGGGGGTACCGGGGAGCTGTTTTTT. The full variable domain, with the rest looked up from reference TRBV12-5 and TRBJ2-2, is DARVTQTPRHKVTEMGQEVTMRCQPILGHNTVFWYRQTMMQGLELLAYFRNRAPLDDSGMPKDRFSAEMPDATLATLKIQPSEPRDSAVYFCASAWGGTGELFFGEGSRLTVL.

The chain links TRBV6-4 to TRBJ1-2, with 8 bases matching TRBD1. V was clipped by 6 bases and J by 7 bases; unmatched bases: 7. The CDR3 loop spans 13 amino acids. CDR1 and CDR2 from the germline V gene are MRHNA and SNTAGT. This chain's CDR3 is CASRDREGSGYTF. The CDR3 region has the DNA TGTGCCAGCAGGGACAGGGAGGGAAGTGGCTACACCTTC.

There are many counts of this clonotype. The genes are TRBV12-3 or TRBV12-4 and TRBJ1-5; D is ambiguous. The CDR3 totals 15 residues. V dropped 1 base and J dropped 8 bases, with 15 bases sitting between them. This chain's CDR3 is CASSLDQGPEKPQHF. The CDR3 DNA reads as TGTGCCAGCAGTTTAGATCAAGGACCGGAGAAGCCCCAGCATTTT.

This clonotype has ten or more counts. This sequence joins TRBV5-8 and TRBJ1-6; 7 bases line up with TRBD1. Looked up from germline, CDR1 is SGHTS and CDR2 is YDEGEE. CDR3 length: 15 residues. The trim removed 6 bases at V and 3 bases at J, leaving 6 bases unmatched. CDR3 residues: CASTSRDSYNSPLHF. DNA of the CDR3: TGTGCCAGCACCTCAAGGGACAGCTATAATTCACCCCTCCACTTT.

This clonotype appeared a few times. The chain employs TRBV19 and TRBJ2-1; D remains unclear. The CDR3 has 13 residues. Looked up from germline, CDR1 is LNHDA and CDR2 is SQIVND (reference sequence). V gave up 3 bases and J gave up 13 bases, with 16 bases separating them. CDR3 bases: TGTGCCAGTAGTATTCAGCCAGCCACACCTCAGTTCTTC. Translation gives CASSIQPATPQFF.

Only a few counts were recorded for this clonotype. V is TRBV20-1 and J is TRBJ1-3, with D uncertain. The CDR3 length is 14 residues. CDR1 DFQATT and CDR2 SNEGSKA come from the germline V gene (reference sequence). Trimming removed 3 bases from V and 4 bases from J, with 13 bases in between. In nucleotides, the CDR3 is TGCAGTGCTAGTCCAGGACTTACCGGAAACACCATATATTTT. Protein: CSASPGLTGNTIYF.

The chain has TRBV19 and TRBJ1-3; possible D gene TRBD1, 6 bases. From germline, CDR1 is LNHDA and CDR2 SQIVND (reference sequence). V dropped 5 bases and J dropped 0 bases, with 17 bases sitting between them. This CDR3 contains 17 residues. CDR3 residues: CASSGQQGGGSGNTIYF. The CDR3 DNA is TGTGCCAGTAGTGGGCAACAGGGTGGAGGCTCTGGAAACACCATATATTTT.

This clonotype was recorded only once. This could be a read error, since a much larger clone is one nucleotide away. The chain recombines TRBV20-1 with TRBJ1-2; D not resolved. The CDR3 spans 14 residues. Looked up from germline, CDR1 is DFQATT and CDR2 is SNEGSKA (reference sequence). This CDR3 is CSSRDFRGGYGYTF. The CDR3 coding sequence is TGCAGTTCTAGAGATTTCCGGGGAGGCTATGGCTACACCTTC.

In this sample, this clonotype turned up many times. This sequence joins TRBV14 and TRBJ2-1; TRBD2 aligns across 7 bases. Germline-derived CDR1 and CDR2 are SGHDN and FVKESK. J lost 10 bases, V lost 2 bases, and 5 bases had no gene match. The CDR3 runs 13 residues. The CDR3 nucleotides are TGTGCCAGCAGCCAAAAAAGGGGAGGGGAGCAGTTCTTC. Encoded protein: CASSQKRGGEQFF.